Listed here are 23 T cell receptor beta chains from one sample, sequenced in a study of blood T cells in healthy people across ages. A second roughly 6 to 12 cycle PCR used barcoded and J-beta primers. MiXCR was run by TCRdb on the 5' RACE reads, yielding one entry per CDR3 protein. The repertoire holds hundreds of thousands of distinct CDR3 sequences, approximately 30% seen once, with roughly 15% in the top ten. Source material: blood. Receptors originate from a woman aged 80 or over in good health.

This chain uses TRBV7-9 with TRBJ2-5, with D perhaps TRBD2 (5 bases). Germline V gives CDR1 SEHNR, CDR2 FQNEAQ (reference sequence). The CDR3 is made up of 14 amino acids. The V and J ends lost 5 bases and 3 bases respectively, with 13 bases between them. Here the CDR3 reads CASSPGSDEETQYF. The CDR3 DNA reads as TGTGCCAGCAGCCCGGGGTCGGATGAAGAGACCCAGTACTTC. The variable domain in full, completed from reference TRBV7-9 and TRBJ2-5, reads DTGVSQNPRHKITKRGQNVTFRCDPISEHNRLYWYRQTLGQGPEFLTYFQNEAQLEKSRLLSDRFSAERPKGSFSTLEIQRTEQGDSAMYLCASSPGSDEETQYFGPGTRLLVL.

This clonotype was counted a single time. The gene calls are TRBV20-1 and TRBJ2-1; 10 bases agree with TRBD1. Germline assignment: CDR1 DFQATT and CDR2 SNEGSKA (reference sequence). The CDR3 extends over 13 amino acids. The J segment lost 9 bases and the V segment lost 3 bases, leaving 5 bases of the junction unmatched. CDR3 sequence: CSASRDRGAEQFF. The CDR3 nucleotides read TGCAGTGCTAGTAGGGACAGGGGCGCTGAGCAGTTCTTC.

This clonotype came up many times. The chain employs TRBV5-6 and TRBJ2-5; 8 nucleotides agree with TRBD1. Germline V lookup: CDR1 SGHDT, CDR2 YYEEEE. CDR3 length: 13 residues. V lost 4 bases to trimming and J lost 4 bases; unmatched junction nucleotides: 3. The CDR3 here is CASSEDRGETQYF. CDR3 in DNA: TGTGCCAGCAGCGAAGACAGGGGAGAGACCCAGTACTTC.

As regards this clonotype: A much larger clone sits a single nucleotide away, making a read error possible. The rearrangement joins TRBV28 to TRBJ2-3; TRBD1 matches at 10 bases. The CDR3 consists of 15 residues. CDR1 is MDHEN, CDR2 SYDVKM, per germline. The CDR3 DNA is TGTGCCGGCAGTTCTTCCGGGACAGGGGCAGATACGCAGTATTTT. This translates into CAGSSSGTGADTQYF.

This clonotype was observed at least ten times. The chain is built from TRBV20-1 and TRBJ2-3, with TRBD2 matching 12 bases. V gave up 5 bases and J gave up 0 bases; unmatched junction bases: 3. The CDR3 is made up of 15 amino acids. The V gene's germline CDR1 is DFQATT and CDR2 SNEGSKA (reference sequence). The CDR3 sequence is CSAQGLAGSTDTQYF. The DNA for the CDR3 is TGCAGTGCTCAAGGACTAGCGGGGAGCACAGATACGCAGTATTTT.

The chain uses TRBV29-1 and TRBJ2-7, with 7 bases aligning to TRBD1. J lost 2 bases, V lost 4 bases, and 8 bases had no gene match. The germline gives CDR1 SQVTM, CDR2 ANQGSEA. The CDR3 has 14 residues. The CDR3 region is CSVATGASPYEQYF. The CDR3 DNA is TGCAGCGTTGCTACAGGGGCCTCCCCCTACGAGCAGTACTTC.

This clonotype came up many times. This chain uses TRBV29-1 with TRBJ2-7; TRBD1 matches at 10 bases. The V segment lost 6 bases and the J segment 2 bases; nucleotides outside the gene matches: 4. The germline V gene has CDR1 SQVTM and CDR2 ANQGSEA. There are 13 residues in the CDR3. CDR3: CSVGDRGPYEQYF. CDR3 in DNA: TGCAGCGTCGGGGACAGGGGCCCCTACGAGCAGTACTTC.

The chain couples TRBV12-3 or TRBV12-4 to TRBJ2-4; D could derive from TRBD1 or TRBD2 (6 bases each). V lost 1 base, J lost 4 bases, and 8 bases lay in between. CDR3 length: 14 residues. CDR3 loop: CASSLEGGKNIQYF. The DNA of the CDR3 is TGTGCCAGCAGTTTAGAAGGGGGGAAAAACATTCAGTACTTC.

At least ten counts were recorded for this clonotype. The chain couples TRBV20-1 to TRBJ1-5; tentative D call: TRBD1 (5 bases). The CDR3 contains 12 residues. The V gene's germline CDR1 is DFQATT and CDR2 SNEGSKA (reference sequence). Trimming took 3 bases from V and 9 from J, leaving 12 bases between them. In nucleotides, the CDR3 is TGCAGTGCTAGTTTGGGGCAAGGGCCCCAGCATTTT. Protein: CSASLGQGPQHF.

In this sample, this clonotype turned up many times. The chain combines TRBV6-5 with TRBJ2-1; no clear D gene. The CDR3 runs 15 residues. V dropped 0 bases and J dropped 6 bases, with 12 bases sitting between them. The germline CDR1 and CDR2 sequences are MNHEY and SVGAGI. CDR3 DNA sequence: TGTGCCAGCAGTTACTCCGGTGGACGTAGCAATGAGCAGTTCTTC. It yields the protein CASSYSGGRSNEQFF.

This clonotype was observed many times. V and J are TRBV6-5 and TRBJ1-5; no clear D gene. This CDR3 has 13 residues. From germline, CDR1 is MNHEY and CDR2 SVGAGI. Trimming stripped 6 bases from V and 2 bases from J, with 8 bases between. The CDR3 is CASSPLGNQPQHF. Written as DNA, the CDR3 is TGTGCCAGCAGCCCGCTGGGCAATCAGCCCCAGCATTTT.

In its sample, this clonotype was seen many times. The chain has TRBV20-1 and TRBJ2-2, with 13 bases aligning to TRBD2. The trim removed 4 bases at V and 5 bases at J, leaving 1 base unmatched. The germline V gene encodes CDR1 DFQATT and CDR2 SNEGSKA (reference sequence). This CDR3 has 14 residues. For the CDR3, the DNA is TGCAGTGCTACGGGACTAGCGGGGACCGGGGAGCTGTTTTTT. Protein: CSATGLAGTGELFF.

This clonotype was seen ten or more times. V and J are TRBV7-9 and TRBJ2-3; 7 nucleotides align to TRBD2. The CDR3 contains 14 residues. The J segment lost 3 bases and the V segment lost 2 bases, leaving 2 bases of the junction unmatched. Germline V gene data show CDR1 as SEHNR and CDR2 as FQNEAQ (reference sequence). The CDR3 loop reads CASSLTSATDTQYF. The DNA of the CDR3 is TGTGCCAGCAGCTTAACTAGCGCAACAGATACGCAGTATTTT. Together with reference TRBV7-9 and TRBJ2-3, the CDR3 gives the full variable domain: DTGVSQNPRHKITKRGQNVTFRCDPISEHNRLYWYRQTLGQGPEFLTYFQNEAQLEKSRLLSDRFSAERPKGSFSTLEIQRTEQGDSAMYLCASSLTSATDTQYFGPGTRLTVL.

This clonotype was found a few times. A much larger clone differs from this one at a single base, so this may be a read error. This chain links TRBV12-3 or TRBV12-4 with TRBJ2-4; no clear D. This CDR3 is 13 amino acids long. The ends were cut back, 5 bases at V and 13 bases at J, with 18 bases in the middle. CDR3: CASSVAGSTMQYF. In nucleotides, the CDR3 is TGTGCCAGCAGTGTGGCAGGATCGACGATGCAGTACTTC.

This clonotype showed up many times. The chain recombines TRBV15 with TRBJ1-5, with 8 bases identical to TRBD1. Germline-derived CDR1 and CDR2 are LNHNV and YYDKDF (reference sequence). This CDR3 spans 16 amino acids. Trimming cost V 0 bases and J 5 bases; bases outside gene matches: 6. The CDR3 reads CATSRDRAGGDQPQHF. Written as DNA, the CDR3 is TGTGCCACCAGCAGAGATCGGGCAGGGGGCGATCAGCCCCAGCATTTT.

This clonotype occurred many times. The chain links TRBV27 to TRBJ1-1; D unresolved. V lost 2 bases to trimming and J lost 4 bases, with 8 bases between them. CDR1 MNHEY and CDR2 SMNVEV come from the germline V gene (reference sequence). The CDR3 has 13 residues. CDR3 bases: TGTGCCAGCAGTTTAAGTCCCCTCACTGAAGCTTTCTTT. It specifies CASSLSPLTEAFF.

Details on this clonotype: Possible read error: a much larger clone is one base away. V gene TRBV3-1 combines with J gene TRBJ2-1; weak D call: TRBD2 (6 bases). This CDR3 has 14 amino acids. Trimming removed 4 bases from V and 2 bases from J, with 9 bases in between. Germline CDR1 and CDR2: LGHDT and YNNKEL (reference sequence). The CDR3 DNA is TGTGCCAGCAGCCCGGGACTCCCCTACAATGAGCAGTTCTTC. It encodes CASSPGLPYNEQFF.

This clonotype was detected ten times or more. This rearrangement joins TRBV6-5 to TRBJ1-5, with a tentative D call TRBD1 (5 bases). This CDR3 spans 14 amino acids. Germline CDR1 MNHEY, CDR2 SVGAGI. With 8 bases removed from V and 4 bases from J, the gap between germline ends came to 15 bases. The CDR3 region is CASRRGDGNQPQHF. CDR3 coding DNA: TGTGCCAGCCGGCGAGGGGACGGAAATCAGCCCCAGCATTTT.

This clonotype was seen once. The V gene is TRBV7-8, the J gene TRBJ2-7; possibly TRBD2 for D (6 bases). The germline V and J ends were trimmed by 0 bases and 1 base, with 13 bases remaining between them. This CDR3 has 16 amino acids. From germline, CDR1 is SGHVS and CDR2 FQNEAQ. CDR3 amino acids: CASSLAGGALSYEQYF. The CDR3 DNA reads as TGTGCCAGCAGCTTAGCGGGCGGGGCCCTTTCCTACGAGCAGTACTTC.

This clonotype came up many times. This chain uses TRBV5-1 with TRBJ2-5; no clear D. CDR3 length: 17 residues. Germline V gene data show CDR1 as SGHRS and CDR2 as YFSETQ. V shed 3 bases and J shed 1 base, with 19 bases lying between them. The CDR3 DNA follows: TGCGCCAGCAGCTACCCCACCGGTCGACCGCGCCAAGAGACCCAGTACTTC. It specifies CASSYPTGRPRQETQYF.

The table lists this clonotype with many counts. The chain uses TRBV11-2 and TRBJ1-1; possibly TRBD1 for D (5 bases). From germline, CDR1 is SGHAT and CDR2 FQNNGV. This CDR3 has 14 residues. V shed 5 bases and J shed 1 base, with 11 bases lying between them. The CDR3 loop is CASSTSTANTEAFF. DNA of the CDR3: TGTGCCAGCAGCACTTCGACAGCGAACACTGAAGCTTTCTTT.

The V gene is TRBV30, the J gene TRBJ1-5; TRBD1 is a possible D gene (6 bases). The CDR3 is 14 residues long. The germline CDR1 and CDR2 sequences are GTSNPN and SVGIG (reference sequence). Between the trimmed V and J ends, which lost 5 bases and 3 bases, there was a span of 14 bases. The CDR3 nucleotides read TGTGCCTGGGGGGGGCACAACTACAATCAGCCCCAGCATTTT. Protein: CAWGGHNYNQPQHF.

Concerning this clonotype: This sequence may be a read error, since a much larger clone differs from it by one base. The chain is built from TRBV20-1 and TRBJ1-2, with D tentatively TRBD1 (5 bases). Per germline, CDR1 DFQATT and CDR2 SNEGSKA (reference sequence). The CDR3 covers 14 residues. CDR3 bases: TGCAGTGCTAGAGGACAGACCGCTAACTATGGCCACACCTTC. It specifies CSARGQTANYGHTF.